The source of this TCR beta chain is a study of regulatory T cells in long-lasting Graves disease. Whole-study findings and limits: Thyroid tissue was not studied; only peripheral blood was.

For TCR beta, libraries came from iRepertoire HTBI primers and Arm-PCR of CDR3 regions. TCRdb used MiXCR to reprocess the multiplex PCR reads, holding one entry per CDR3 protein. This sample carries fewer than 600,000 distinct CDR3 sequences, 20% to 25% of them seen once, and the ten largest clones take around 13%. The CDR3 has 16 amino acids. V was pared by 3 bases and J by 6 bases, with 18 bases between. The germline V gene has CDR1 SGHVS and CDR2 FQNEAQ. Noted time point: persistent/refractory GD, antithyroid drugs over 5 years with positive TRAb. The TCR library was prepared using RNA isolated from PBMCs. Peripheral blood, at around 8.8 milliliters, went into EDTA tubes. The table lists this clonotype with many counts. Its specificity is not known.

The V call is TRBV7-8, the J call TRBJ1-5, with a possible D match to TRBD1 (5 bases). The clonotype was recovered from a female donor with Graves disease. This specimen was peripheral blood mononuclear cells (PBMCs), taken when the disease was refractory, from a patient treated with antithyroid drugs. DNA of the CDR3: TGTGCCAGCAGCTTGGGGTTCCAGGGTAACACTCAGCCCCAGCATTTT. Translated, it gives CASSLGFQGNTQPQHF.